A single sample gave rise to the 27 T cell receptor beta chains below, sequenced in a study of T cell responses to AZD1222 COVID-19 vaccine (dated by TCRdb to the early 2020s). The library was prepared using the immunoSEQ multiplex PCR assay. TCRdb re-hosts the immuneACCESS table, in-frame sequences only. Its copies lack some clones; in the studies checked, an unresolved V gene accounts for under half of them, and the cause for the rest is not known. Counted in this sample were about 84,000 clones; approximately 88% of them appeared once. Of the sample, 9.5% to 13% falls within the top ten clones. Read against the paper, the sample's time point label means: about 28 days (+/-7) after the second vaccine dose. The source material was peripheral blood, sampled 28 days after the second AZD1222 dose. These receptors originate from an adult who received the AZD1222 COVID-19 vaccine.

The rearrangement uses TRBV20-1 and TRBJ1-2; D call uncertain. The germline V gene has CDR1 DFQATT and CDR2 SNEGSKA (reference sequence). V lost 3 bases to trimming and J lost 7 bases, with 15 bases between them. This CDR3 is 13 amino acids long. The CDR3 nucleotides are TGCAGTGCTAGTAACAGCAGAGGCGGTGGCTACACCTTC. The encoded protein is CSASNSRGGGYTF.

Here the CDR3 DNA reads TGCAGCGTTGGCCGGCAGGGGATTAATGGCTACACCTTC. It is translated as CSVGRQGINGYTF. This chain connects TRBV29-1 to TRBJ1-2; tentative D call: TRBD1 (6 bases). The CDR3 sequence is 13 residues long. CDR1 and CDR2 from the germline V gene are SQVTM and ANQGSEA. With 4 bases removed from V and 6 bases from J, the gap between germline ends came to 15 bases.

The chain couples TRBV2 to TRBJ1-1; weak D call: TRBD1 (6 bases). Germline CDR1 is SNHLY and CDR2 is FYNNEI. This CDR3 has 14 amino acids. V lost 4 bases, J lost 2 bases, and 11 bases lay in between. The CDR3 here is CASSVQGFNTEAFF. The CDR3 region has the DNA TGTGCCAGCAGTGTACAGGGCTTTAACACTGAAGCTTTCTTT.

The genes are TRBV6-2 or TRBV6-3 and TRBJ1-6; possibly TRBD1 for D (5 bases). The CDR3 has 15 amino acids. Trimming pared 6 bases from V and 6 bases from J, leaving 15 bases between. The V gene's germline CDR1 is MNHEY and CDR2 SVGEGT. The CDR3 coding sequence is TGTGCCAGCAGCGACCGTCAGGGTTTTAATTCACCCCTCCACTTT. This gives the protein CASSDRQGFNSPLHF.

The chain couples TRBV15 to TRBJ2-7; no clear D. This CDR3 spans 13 amino acids. Per the germline V gene, CDR1 is LNHNV and CDR2 is YYDKDF (reference sequence). V shed 4 bases and J shed 4 bases, with 11 bases lying between them. This CDR3 is CATSIQRGYEQYF. In DNA form, the CDR3 reads TGTGCCACCAGCATACAAAGAGGTTACGAGCAGTACTTC.

This clone turned up a few times. The chain couples TRBV19 to TRBJ2-1; TRBD1 matches 10 bases. The germline gives CDR1 LNHDA, CDR2 SQIVND (reference sequence). V dropped 10 bases and J dropped 9; count of bases not matched to a gene: 6. CDR3 length: 12 amino acids. Here the CDR3 DNA reads TGTGCCACCTCGACAGGGGGCCCTGAGCAGTTCTTC. Translated: CATSTGGPEQFF.

V is TRBV27 and J is TRBJ1-6; possible D gene TRBD1, 5 bases. V lost 5 bases to trimming and J lost 9 bases, with 17 bases between them. Germline CDR1 MNHEY, CDR2 SMNVEV (reference sequence). The CDR3 runs 15 residues. This CDR3 is CASSPRILQGSPLHF. As DNA, the CDR3 is TGTGCCAGCAGTCCCCGAATTCTCCAGGGTTCACCCCTCCACTTT.

The rearrangement joins TRBV9 to TRBJ2-5, with 16 bases aligning to TRBD2. The trim removed 3 bases at V and 5 bases at J, leaving 10 bases unmatched. The length of the CDR3 is 18 residues. The germline gives CDR1 SGDLS, CDR2 YYNGEE. The CDR3: CASSDGTSGGGSLETQYF. The DNA of the CDR3 is TGTGCCAGCAGCGACGGGACTAGCGGGGGGGGCTCTCTGGAGACCCAGTACTTC. Full variable domain (rest looked up from reference TRBV9 and TRBJ2-5): DSGVTQTPKHLITATGQRVTLRCSPRSGDLSVYWYQQSLDQGLQFLIQYYNGEERAKGNILERFSAQQFPDLHSELNLSSLELGDSALYFCASSDGTSGGGSLETQYFGPGTRLLVL.

V is TRBV19 and J is TRBJ2-7, with D unresolved. The CDR3 is 16 amino acids. Germline V lookup: CDR1 LNHDA, CDR2 SQIVND (reference sequence). V was pared by 6 bases and J by 5 bases, with 23 bases between. DNA of the CDR3: TGTGCCAGTAGCTCCCAAACCCAATACTGGAGAAACGAGCAGTACTTC. This codes for CASSSQTQYWRNEQYF.

The table lists this clone with a count of one. The J gene is TRBJ2-2, the V gene TRBV15; D unresolved. Trimming cost V 2 bases and J 0 bases, with 7 bases left between them. The CDR3 contains 15 residues. Germline V gene data show CDR1 as LNHNV and CDR2 as YYDKDF (reference sequence). The CDR3 spells CATSRRGSNTGELFF. In DNA, the CDR3 is TGTGCCACCAGCAGACGAGGTTCGAACACCGGGGAGCTGTTTTTT. The whole variable domain, remainder taken from reference TRBV15 and TRBJ2-2, is DAMVIQNPRYQVTQFGKPVTLSCSQTLNHNVMYWYQQKSSQAPKLLFHYYDKDFNNEADTPDNFQSRRPNTSFCFLDIRSPGLGDTAMYLCATSRRGSNTGELFFGEGSRLTVL.

Concerning this clone: One end of the junction fails to match germline, which may point to a read error. This chain joins TRBV20-1 and TRBJ2-3; no clear D gene. Germline V gives CDR1 DFQATT, CDR2 SNEGSKA (reference sequence). There are 10 residues in the CDR3. CDR3 DNA sequence: TGCAGTGCTCGCACGGATACGCAGTATTTT. It translates to CSARTDTQYF.

This clone was detected once. The rearrangement uses TRBV12-3 or TRBV12-4 and TRBJ2-7; D gene unclear. The CDR3 loop spans 13 amino acids. Trimming removed 7 bases from V and 3 bases from J, with 13 bases in between. This chain's CDR3 is CASTVNTNYEQYF. The CDR3 region has the DNA TGTGCCAGCACTGTAAACACGAACTACGAGCAGTACTTC.

This chain connects TRBV2 to TRBJ2-2, with TRBD1 identical over 11 bases. The trim removed 7 bases at V and 11 bases at J, leaving 9 bases unmatched. The CDR3 sequence is 14 residues long. Germline V gene sequence: CDR1 SNHLY, CDR2 FYNNEI. The CDR3 bases are TGTGCCAGCATTCCGGGACAGGGGGTTGGTGAGCTGTTTTTT. It specifies CASIPGQGVGELFF. The full variable domain, rest sourced from reference TRBV2 and TRBJ2-2, is EPEVTQTPSHQVTQMGQEVILRCVPISNHLYFYWYRQILGQKVEFLVSFYNNEISEKSEIFDDQFSVERPDGSNFTLKIRSTKLEDSAMYFCASIPGQGVGELFFGEGSRLTVL.

The chain combines TRBV12-5 with TRBJ2-1; 9 bases fit TRBD2. The CDR3 covers 18 residues. Per germline, CDR1 LGHNT and CDR2 FRNRAP. V was pared by 0 bases and J by 10 bases, with 16 bases of the junction left unmatched. The CDR3 loop is CASGLVLASGVLQGEQFF. The CDR3 bases are TGTGCTAGTGGTTTGGTACTGGCTAGCGGGGTTTTACAAGGGGAGCAGTTCTTC.

The CDR3 loop is CASSVGSGHGYTF. CDR3 DNA: TGTGCCAGCAGCGTGGGATCCGGACATGGCTACACCTTC. This chain uses TRBV9 with TRBJ1-2; D unclear. With 2 bases removed from V and 6 bases from J, the gap between germline ends came to 11 bases. The germline V gene encodes CDR1 SGDLS and CDR2 YYNGEE. The CDR3 spans 13 residues. Supplemented by reference TRBV9 and TRBJ1-2, the full variable domain reads DSGVTQTPKHLITATGQRVTLRCSPRSGDLSVYWYQQSLDQGLQFLIQYYNGEERAKGNILERFSAQQFPDLHSELNLSSLELGDSALYFCASSVGSGHGYTFGSGTRLTVV.

The chain employs TRBV7-8 and TRBJ1-1; TRBD1 is a possible D gene (6 bases). CDR1 is SGHVS and CDR2 is FQNEAQ in the germline V gene. V lost 5 bases and J 3 bases, leaving 10 bases between the germline ends. The CDR3 is made up of 13 amino acids. The CDR3 region is CASSRGGYTEAFF. The DNA of the CDR3 is TGTGCCAGCAGCCGAGGGGGGTACACTGAAGCTTTCTTT.

This clone appeared a few times. The chain links TRBV6-5 to TRBJ2-7, with a tentative D call TRBD1 (6 bases). The CDR3 extends over 13 amino acids. Germline V gene lookup returns CDR1 MNHEY and CDR2 SVGAGI. V lost 7 bases and J 1 base, leaving 11 bases between the germline ends. CDR3 DNA sequence: TGTGCCAGCACCACAGGGTCTTCCTACGAGCAGTACTTC. This gives the protein CASTTGSSYEQYF.

The rearrangement joins TRBV29-1 to TRBJ2-1; D is unresolved. V lost 4 bases to trimming and J lost 0 bases, with 7 bases between them. Germline CDR1 SQVTM, CDR2 ANQGSEA. The CDR3 runs 13 residues. This chain's CDR3 is CSVAKSSYNEQFF. The DNA of the CDR3 is TGCAGCGTTGCGAAGAGCTCCTACAATGAGCAGTTCTTC.

This clone was counted a few times. V gene TRBV5-6 combines with J gene TRBJ2-7; the D gene is possibly TRBD2 (6 bases). CDR3 size: 13 residues. Trimming removed 4 bases from V and 7 bases from J, with 15 bases in between. Germline V CDR1 and CDR2: SGHDT, YYEEEE. Written as DNA, the CDR3 is TGTGCCAGCAGCCCCCCATGGGGGGATGAGCAGTACTTC. This codes for CASSPPWGDEQYF. Variable domain in full (rest from reference TRBV5-6 and TRBJ2-7): DAGVTQSPTHLIKTRGQQVTLRCSPKSGHDTVSWYQQALGQGPQFIFQYYEEEERQRGNFPDRFSGHQFPNYSSELNVNALLLGDSALYLCASSPPWGDEQYFGPGTRLTVT.

The chain recombines TRBV4-1 with TRBJ2-6; tentatively, D is TRBD2 (7 bases). This CDR3 comprises 18 residues. The germline V gene encodes CDR1 MGHRA and CDR2 YSYEKL. V lost 4 bases and J 0 bases, leaving 16 bases between the germline ends. CDR3 protein: CASSRFFAGASGANVLTF. The CDR3 nucleotides are TGCGCCAGCAGCCGATTTTTCGCGGGGGCCTCTGGGGCCAACGTCCTGACTTTC.

The chain carries TRBV6-1 and TRBJ2-3, with D unclear. V was shortened by 2 bases and J by 0 bases, with 6 bases between the two germline ends. Germline assignment: CDR1 MNHNS and CDR2 SASEGT. The CDR3 runs 14 residues. CDR3 nucleotide sequence: TGTGCCAGCAGTGAAATGGTTAGCACAGATACGCAGTATTTT. It encodes CASSEMVSTDTQYF.

In nucleotides, the CDR3 is TGCGCCAGCAGCCAAGGATGGGGCGTCGATCAGCCCCAGCATTTT. Its translation: CASSQGWGVDQPQHF. The chain employs TRBV4-3 and TRBJ1-5; the D gene is possibly TRBD1 (5 bases). Germline CDR1 is LGHNA and CDR2 is YSLEER. This CDR3 region has 15 residues. Trimming took off 1 base at V and 5 bases at J, with 12 bases between the two ends.

To note about this clone: The same CDR3 can be traced to other DNA sequences in this sample. The gene calls are TRBV27 and TRBJ1-4; possibly TRBD1 for D (6 bases). V was trimmed by 5 bases and J by 8 bases, leaving 15 bases between them. Looked up from germline, CDR1 is MNHEY and CDR2 is SMNVEV (reference sequence). The CDR3 is made up of 14 amino acids. The CDR3 is CASSLAGAQEKLFF. CDR3 coding DNA: TGTGCCAGCAGTCTCGCGGGGGCGCAAGAAAAACTGTTTTTT.

CDR3 sequence: CASSSTNRAANTIYF. CDR3 bases: TGTGCCAGCAGCTCAACCAACAGGGCGGCAAACACCATATATTTT. The rearrangement uses TRBV7-9 and TRBJ1-3; perhaps TRBD1 as D (6 bases). Germline V gene data show CDR1 as SEHNR and CDR2 as FQNEAQ (reference sequence). The CDR3 covers 15 residues. V lost 4 bases, J lost 6 bases, and 16 bases lay in between.

The chain recombines TRBV5-1 with TRBJ2-2; D is possibly TRBD2 (7 bases). V lost 5 bases and J lost 4, with 18 bases in between. The germline gives CDR1 SGHRS, CDR2 YFSETQ. CDR3 length equals 16 residues. This CDR3 reads CASSGGGGAPTGELFF. The CDR3, as DNA: TGCGCCAGCAGTGGAGGTGGGGGGGCCCCCACCGGGGAGCTGTTTTTT.

The chain joins TRBV7-6 to TRBJ2-7; 7 positions agree with TRBD1. With V trimmed by 7 bases and J by 5 bases, 14 bases remained unmatched. Per the germline V gene, CDR1 is SGHVS and CDR2 is FNYEAQ. The CDR3 runs 15 residues. The CDR3 bases are TGTGCCAGCACCCTTACAGTGGGACAGACCCACGAGCAGTACTTC. Its translation: CASTLTVGQTHEQYF.

The chain is built from TRBV10-3 and TRBJ2-7; 7 positions agree with TRBD2. Germline trimming cut 8 bases from V and 1 base from J; bases unmatched to any gene: 2. CDR1 and CDR2 from the germline V gene are ENHRY and SYGVKD. This CDR3 region has 12 residues. The CDR3 DNA sequence: TGTGCCATCGGGAGGGATTCCTACGAGCAGTACTTC. It is translated as CAIGRDSYEQYF.